These T cell receptor beta chains were read from a single sample in a study of CD8+ T cells in alopecia areata. The repertoire was sequenced with immunoSEQ multiplex PCR; TCRdb's copy has only in-frame clones and lacks some. The sample includes about 200,000 clones, 50% to 60% seen only once; the top ten take less than 3.5%. The source material was CD4+ T cells sorted from blood, sampled at week 4, from a patient treated with tofacitinib. These receptor sequences come from a human donor with alopecia areata. The CDR3 runs from the conserved cysteine through the conserved F or W. Each record gives: J gene, clone size, V gene, D gene, CDR3 DNA, CDR3 protein. D genes are given only for firm matches. Size is stated for part of the rows, as once, few or many counts, or as a class when the clone is expanded.

TRBJ1-1 few TRBV2 - TGTGCCAGCAGTGTCGAGCAGGAGGCTGAAGCTTTCTTT CASSVEQEAEAFF
TRBJ1-2 - TRBV25-1 TRBD1 TGTGCCAGCAGTGTAGGACAGGGGAAAGGCTACACCTTC CASSVGQGKGYTF
TRBJ2-5 - TRBV6-5 - TGTGCCAGCAGTTACTCTGGACGAGAGACCCAGTACTTC CASSYSGRETQYF
TRBJ2-7 - TRBV25-1 - TGTGCCAGCAGTGAGTTCGGGATCGGCGAGCAGTACTTC CASSEFGIGEQYF
TRBJ1-2 - TRBV7-2 TRBD1 TGTGCCAGCACTCTGCGCCGGGACAGGGCTGGCTACACCTTC CASTLRRDRAGYTF
TRBJ1-1 - TRBV5-1 TRBD1 TGCGCCAGCAGCCAGGGACAGGGAACTGAAGCTTTCTTT CASSQGQGTEAFF
TRBJ2-7 few TRBV9 - TGTGCCAGCAGCGAGAGGGGAACCTGGGACGAGCAGTACTTC CASSERGTWDEQYF
TRBJ2-5 few TRBV29-1 TRBD2 TGCAGCGTTGCCGGGGGGAGAGAGACCCAGTACTTC CSVAGGRETQYF
TRBJ2-5 once TRBV14 - TGTGCCAGCAGCCAAGATACAATCCGAGAGACCCAGTACTTC CASSQDTIRETQYF
TRBJ2-5 - TRBV28 TRBD2 TGTGCCAGCAGTTCTCCTCTAGCGGGGGATAAAGAGACCCAGTACTTC CASSSPLAGDKETQYF
TRBJ2-1 - TRBV7-2 - TGTGCCAGCAGCTCATACGTGGCACCACGCAATGAGCAGTTCTTC CASSSYVAPRNEQFF
TRBJ2-2 - TRBV5-1 TRBD2 TGCGCCAGCAGCGCCGGGACTAGCGGGCGCCTCCCGAACACCGGGGAGCTGTTTTTT CASSAGTSGRLPNTGELFF
TRBJ1-1 few TRBV29-1 - TGCAGCGCCCGGGACCAGGGGACTGAAGCTTTCTTT CSARDQGTEAFF
TRBJ1-5 - TRBV7-9 - TGTGCCAGCAGCTTAGTCAATCAGCCCCAGCATTTT CASSLVNQPQHF
TRBJ2-3 - TRBV29-1 - TGCAGCGTTGAATTGGTCACAGATACGCAGTATTTT CSVELVTDTQYF
TRBJ2-5 once TRBV9 TRBD1 TGTGCCAGCGGGACAGGGGTGGAGACCCAGTACTTC CASGTGVETQYF
TRBJ1-5 - TRBV27 TRBD1 TGTGCCAGCAGGGACAGGCCCGGTGGTATTCAGCCCCAGCATTTT CASRDRPGGIQPQHF
TRBJ2-5 - TRBV11-2 TRBD1 TGTGCCAGCAGCCAGGTGCGGACAGGGGTCCAAGAGACCCAGTACTTC CASSQVRTGVQETQYF
TRBJ1-3 few TRBV5-1 - TGCGCCAGCAGCTTGGGGGTATTGAGCGTTGGAAACACCATATATTTT CASSLGVLSVGNTIYF
TRBJ2-3 few TRBV29-1 - TGCAGCGTTGGTTCCCGGACTGTTGAGGGAGATACGCAGTATTTT CSVGSRTVEGDTQYF
TRBJ2-1 - TRBV14 TRBD1 TGTGCCAGCAGCCAAGATTGGGGACAGGGAGACAATGAGCAGTTCTTC CASSQDWGQGDNEQFF
TRBJ2-7 few TRBV6-5 - TGTGCCAGCAGCCTTGGAGAGCAGTACTTC CASSLGEQYF
TRBJ2-1 few TRBV4-1 TRBD1 TGCGCCAGCAGCCAAGATCCGGACAGGTTGTACAATGAGCAGTTCTTC CASSQDPDRLYNEQFF
TRBJ1-1 - TRBV6-1 - TGTGCCAGCGGGTCTTCCCCGAACACTGAAGCTTTCTTT CASGSSPNTEAFF
TRBJ1-2 - TRBV4-2 - TGTGCCAGCAGCAGGCATCCCGCGGGTCCTTATGGCTACACCTTC CASSRHPAGPYGYTF
TRBJ2-1 - TRBV30 TRBD1 TGTGCCTGGAGCTTGACGGGACAGGGGGCGAGGTTCTTC CAWSLTGQGARFF
TRBJ2-5 - TRBV19 TRBD1 TGTGCCAGTAGTATTGATTTGGGACAGAGGGAGACCCAGTACTTC CASSIDLGQRETQYF
TRBJ2-2 - TRBV10-3 - TGTGCCATCAGGAGGGGAGAGAACACCGGGGAGCTGTTTTTT CAIRRGENTGELFF
TRBJ1-2 - TRBV2 - TGTGCCAGCGCGCAGGGCGTCATCTATGGCTACACCTTC CASAQGVIYGYTF
TRBJ2-5 - TRBV29-1 - TGCAGCGGCCGAAGGGGTGGAGAGACCCAGTACTTC CSGRRGGETQYF
TRBJ2-5 few TRBV7-7 - TGTGCTAGCAGCTCCGCTGGGGCGGCAGAGACCCAGTACTTC CASSSAGAAETQYF
TRBJ1-1 - TRBV29-1 TRBD1 TGCAGCACTTGGACAGGGACCGGGGCTTTCTTT CSTWTGTGAFF
TRBJ1-4 - TRBV4-1 - TGCGCCAGCAGCCAAGATAGACTGGAAAAACTGTTTTTT CASSQDRLEKLFF
TRBJ1-2 - TRBV30 - TGTGCCTGGAGTGGCAAGGGGGGCGGCTATGGCTACACCTTC CAWSGKGGGYGYTF
TRBJ1-1 few TRBV18 - TGTGCCAGCTCACCCGTTTCACAGGGAATGAACACTGAAGCTTTCTTT CASSPVSQGMNTEAFF
TRBJ2-1 - TRBV30 - TGTGCCTGGAGGGGACTGGCCTCCAATGAGCAGTTCTTC CAWRGLASNEQFF
TRBJ1-2 - TRBV4-1 TRBD1 TGCGCCAGCAGCCAAGCGGGACAGGGTGGAGGCTACACCTTC CASSQAGQGGGYTF
TRBJ2-1 - TRBV29-1 - TGCAGCGTTGGAGGAAGGGGCCGGGGGAATGAGCAGTTCTTC CSVGGRGRGNEQFF
TRBJ1-2 - TRBV6-6 TRBD1 TGTGCCAGCGGCCACAGGGACAGCCCCTATGGCTACACCTTC CASGHRDSPYGYTF
TRBJ2-2 - TRBV30 - TGTGCCTGGGATCCTGGGCAGCCGGGGTCCGGGGAGCTGTTTTTT CAWDPGQPGSGELFF
TRBJ2-1 - TRBV9 - TGTGCCAGCAGCGTCCAGAGGGAACGTGAGCAGTTCTTC CASSVQREREQFF
TRBJ1-1 - TRBV20-1 TRBD1 TGCAGTGCGTATGACAGGGACGCTTTCTTT CSAYDRDAFF
TRBJ1-1 - TRBV29-1 - TGCAGCGCCTCGGGGAGGGGGAGCACTGAAGCTTTCTTT CSASGRGSTEAFF